A selection of T cell receptor beta chains follows, all from one sample in a study of T cells after yellow fever vaccination. A single record per CDR3 protein comes from TCRdb applying MiXCR to the 5' RACE reads. The sample holds 400,000 or so distinct CDR3 sequences; roughly 12% are singletons and the top ten take 18%. The source was PBMCs, collected on the day of the first yellow fever vaccination. The receptors stem from a man aged 18 to 35 who received the YFV17D yellow fever vaccine. The CDR3 runs from the conserved cysteine through the conserved F or W. Each record gives: J gene, clone size, D gene, V gene, CDR3 protein, CDR3 DNA. A D gene is named only where the DNA matches it firmly. Part of the rows lack a size; the others show once, few, many or a class for expanded clones.

J: TRBJ2-1; size: NA; D: TRBD2; V: TRBV12-3/TRBV12-4; CDR3: CASTRGEYNEQFF; DNA: TGTGCCAGCACCCGGGGGGAGTACAATGAGCAGTTCTTC
J: TRBJ2-5; size: once; D: TRBD2; V: TRBV4-2; CDR3: CASSPIGLAGGAIGETQYF; DNA: TGTGCCAGCAGCCCAATCGGACTAGCGGGGGGGGCCATCGGAGAGACCCAGTACTTC
J: TRBJ2-3; size: few; D: NA; V: TRBV11-2; CDR3: CASSSFRLFTLTDTQYF; DNA: TGTGCCAGCAGCTCTTTTCGACTGTTTACCCTCACAGATACGCAGTATTTT
J: TRBJ1-1; size: NA; D: NA; V: TRBV12-3/TRBV12-4; CDR3: CASSFGQGNRAFF; DNA: TGTGCCAGCAGTTTTGGTCAGGGTAATCGGGCTTTCTTT
J: TRBJ1-2; size: few; D: NA; V: TRBV4-2; CDR3: CASSQGGGVGYTF; DNA: TGTGCCAGCAGCCAAGGGGGAGGGGTGGGCTACACCTTC
J: TRBJ2-1; size: NA; D: NA; V: TRBV6-2/TRBV6-3; CDR3: CASSRQARGTFF; DNA: TGTGCCAGCAGTCGACAGGCGCGGGGGACGTTCTTC
J: TRBJ1-5; size: few; D: NA; V: TRBV30; CDR3: CAWSVQGRGNQPQHF; DNA: TGTGCCTGGAGTGTCCAGGGGCGAGGCAATCAGCCCCAGCATTTT
J: TRBJ1-5; size: many; D: NA; V: TRBV12-3/TRBV12-4; CDR3: CASRYSNQPQHF; DNA: TGTGCCAGCAGGTATTCCAATCAGCCCCAGCATTTT
J: TRBJ2-5; size: few; D: NA; V: TRBV5-4; CDR3: CASSRVGRQETQYF; DNA: TGTGCCAGCAGCAGAGTGGGGAGGCAAGAGACCCAGTACTTC
J: TRBJ2-3; size: NA; D: NA; V: TRBV20-1; CDR3: CSARDLKGATDTQYF; DNA: TGCAGTGCTAGAGATCTGAAAGGGGCGACAGATACGCAGTATTTT
J: TRBJ2-5; size: few; D: TRBD1; V: TRBV14; CDR3: CASRKTGVETQYF; DNA: TGTGCCAGCAGGAAGACAGGGGTGGAGACCCAGTACTTC
J: TRBJ2-3; size: few; D: NA; V: TRBV7-7; CDR3: CASSLKGVTDTQYF; DNA: TGTGCTAGCAGCTTAAAGGGGGTGACAGATACGCAGTATTTT
J: TRBJ2-4; size: few; D: TRBD2; V: TRBV12-3/TRBV12-4; CDR3: CASRRTSGGKNIQYF; DNA: TGTGCCAGCAGACGGACTAGCGGGGGGAAAAACATTCAGTACTTC
J: TRBJ1-2; size: few; D: NA; V: TRBV6-6; CDR3: CASSPTDYGYTF; DNA: TGTGCCAGCAGCCCAACCGACTATGGCTACACCTTC
J: TRBJ1-5; size: NA; D: NA; V: TRBV7-2; CDR3: CASSVDSLLPSKPQHF; DNA: TGTGCCAGCAGCGTGGATAGCCTCCTGCCCTCCAAGCCCCAGCATTTT
J: TRBJ2-1; size: NA; D: NA; V: TRBV5-1; CDR3: CASSLAGDDYNEQFF; DNA: TGCGCCAGCAGCTTGGCGGGGGACGATTACAATGAGCAGTTCTTC
J: TRBJ1-2; size: few; D: NA; V: TRBV28; CDR3: CASRPGTDYGYTF; DNA: TGTGCCAGCAGGCCAGGGACGGACTATGGCTACACCTTC
J: TRBJ2-3; size: NA; D: TRBD1; V: TRBV6-1; CDR3: CASSQQGVEAQYF; DNA: TGTGCCAGCAGTCAGCAGGGGGTCGAGGCGCAGTATTTT
J: TRBJ2-2; size: few; D: NA; V: TRBV10-2; CDR3: CASSRRDTGELFF; DNA: TGCGCCAGCAGCCGAAGGGACACCGGGGAGCTGTTTTTT
J: TRBJ1-5; size: NA; D: TRBD1; V: TRBV5-1; CDR3: CASSPGTGVTQPQHF; DNA: TGCGCCAGCAGCCCGGGGACAGGGGTTACGCAGCCCCAGCATTTT
J: TRBJ1-1; size: few; D: TRBD1; V: TRBV7-8; CDR3: CASSYPLGGENTEAFF; DNA: TGTGCCAGCAGCTACCCCCTAGGGGGCGAGAACACTGAAGCTTTCTTT
J: TRBJ2-1; size: NA; D: TRBD2; V: TRBV28; CDR3: CASSRRGRGRDEQFF; DNA: TGTGCCAGCAGTCGAAGGGGGCGCGGGAGGGATGAGCAGTTCTTC
J: TRBJ2-7; size: many; D: NA; V: TRBV28; CDR3: CASRTGGTYEQYF; DNA: TGTGCCAGCAGGACAGGAGGAACCTACGAGCAGTACTTC
J: TRBJ2-5; size: NA; D: NA; V: TRBV5-1; CDR3: CASSLLGAETQYF; DNA: TGCGCCAGCAGCTTGTTAGGGGCAGAGACCCAGTACTTC
J: TRBJ1-1; size: few; D: NA; V: TRBV11-2; CDR3: CASSRRTADTEAFF; DNA: TGTGCCAGCAGCAGACGGACAGCCGACACTGAAGCTTTCTTT
J: TRBJ2-1; size: NA; D: NA; V: TRBV5-1; CDR3: CASSFLYNEQFF; DNA: TGCGCCAGCAGCTTTCTCTACAATGAGCAGTTCTTC
J: TRBJ2-2; size: few; D: TRBD1; V: TRBV10-3; CDR3: CAISGLGTGTDQSGTGELFF; DNA: TGTGCCATCAGTGGACTCGGGACAGGGACTGATCAGAGCGGAACCGGGGAGCTGTTTTTT
J: TRBJ2-4; size: few; D: NA; V: TRBV6-1; CDR3: CASSEVPGNIQYF; DNA: TGTGCCAGCAGTGAAGTACCGGGAAACATTCAGTACTTC
J: TRBJ2-3; size: few; D: TRBD2; V: TRBV5-4; CDR3: CASSSGLAGGRTAQYF; DNA: TGTGCCAGCAGCTCAGGACTAGCGGGGGGTCGGACGGCGCAGTATTTT
J: TRBJ2-6; size: many; D: NA; V: TRBV3-1; CDR3: CASSPLAWTDKTGANVLTF; DNA: TGTGCCAGCAGCCCTCTTGCTTGGACAGATAAAACTGGGGCCAACGTCCTGACTTTC
J: TRBJ1-5; size: NA; D: NA; V: TRBV15; CDR3: CATSKRGVRPQHF; DNA: TGTGCCACCAGCAAGCGGGGGGTTCGGCCCCAGCATTTT
J: TRBJ2-5; size: NA; D: NA; V: TRBV5-4; CDR3: CASSCPGETQYF; DNA: TGTGCCAGCAGCTGTCCGGGGGAGACCCAGTACTTC
J: TRBJ1-2; size: NA; D: TRBD1; V: TRBV5-1; CDR3: CASQKTGGVGNGYTF; DNA: TGCGCCAGCCAGAAGACAGGGGGCGTTGGAAATGGCTACACCTTC
J: TRBJ2-6; size: few; D: TRBD1; V: TRBV18; CDR3: CASSPQRTGLSGANVLTF; DNA: TGTGCCAGCTCGCCACAGCGGACAGGGTTATCTGGGGCCAACGTCCTGACTTTC
J: TRBJ2-1; size: few; D: NA; V: TRBV6-1; CDR3: CASPIEQGGPNNEQFF; DNA: TGTGCCAGCCCGATCGAACAGGGAGGCCCCAACAATGAGCAGTTCTTC
J: TRBJ2-5; size: NA; D: NA; V: TRBV11-2; CDR3: CASSLEASPWETQYF; DNA: TGTGCCAGCAGCTTAGAAGCCTCCCCTTGGGAGACCCAGTACTTC
J: TRBJ2-1; size: few; D: TRBD2; V: TRBV14; CDR3: CASSPRLSGGASYNEQFF; DNA: TGTGCCAGCAGCCCGCGACTTAGCGGGGGGGCATCCTACAATGAGCAGTTCTTC
J: TRBJ2-1; size: NA; D: NA; V: TRBV4-1; CDR3: CASSHLTGDNEQFF; DNA: TGCGCCAGCAGCCACTTGACAGGAGACAATGAGCAGTTCTTC
J: TRBJ1-1; size: NA; D: NA; V: TRBV4-1; CDR3: CASSQGPNRRSNTEAFF; DNA: TGCGCCAGCAGCCAAGGTCCGAACCGGAGGTCGAACACTGAAGCTTTCTTT
J: TRBJ1-1; size: few; D: NA; V: TRBV27; CDR3: CASSVRILRGTNTEAFF; DNA: TGTGCCAGCAGCGTGCGGATATTACGGGGTACGAACACTGAAGCTTTCTTT
J: TRBJ2-5; size: few; D: NA; V: TRBV28; CDR3: CASSLILGRETQYF; DNA: TGTGCCAGCAGTTTAATTCTGGGAAGGGAGACCCAGTACTTC
J: TRBJ2-3; size: NA; D: TRBD2; V: TRBV4-3; CDR3: CASSQGTSGDTQYF; DNA: TGCGCCAGCAGTCAAGGGACTAGCGGGGATACGCAGTATTTT
J: TRBJ2-3; size: NA; D: NA; V: TRBV7-8; CDR3: CASSFRVKDTQYF; DNA: TGTGCCAGCAGCTTTAGGGTAAAAGATACGCAGTATTTT
J: TRBJ2-1; size: NA; D: NA; V: TRBV7-8; CDR3: CASSITREQFF; DNA: TGTGCCAGCAGCATAACTAGGGAGCAGTTCTTC
J: TRBJ1-1; size: many; D: NA; V: TRBV12-3/TRBV12-4; CDR3: CASSSHRAVNTEAFF; DNA: TGTGCCAGCAGTTCACACAGGGCAGTGAACACTGAAGCTTTCTTT
J: TRBJ1-1; size: NA; D: NA; V: TRBV6-1; CDR3: CASTPGVNTEAFF; DNA: TGTGCCAGCACCCCAGGGGTGAACACTGAAGCTTTCTTT
J: TRBJ2-1; size: few; D: NA; V: TRBV12-3/TRBV12-4; CDR3: CASSPGTHYNEQFF; DNA: TGTGCCAGCAGTCCGGGGACTCACTACAATGAGCAGTTCTTC
J: TRBJ2-1; size: NA; D: TRBD2; V: TRBV6-4; CDR3: CASSDNSGGPYNEQFF; DNA: TGTGCCAGCAGTGATAATAGCGGGGGGCCCTACAATGAGCAGTTCTTC
J: TRBJ2-1; size: few; D: NA; V: TRBV4-3; CDR3: CASSQVTLLGSYNEQFF; DNA: TGCGCCAGCAGCCAAGTCACTCTCCTGGGCTCCTACAATGAGCAGTTCTTC
J: TRBJ2-7; size: once; D: NA; V: TRBV7-2; CDR3: CASSRTGTASSYEQYF; DNA: TGTGCCAGCAGCCGCACAGGGACGGCAAGCTCCTACGAGCAGTACTTC
J: TRBJ2-5; size: NA; D: NA; V: TRBV7-2; CDR3: CASSPLRDGETQYF; DNA: TGTGCCAGCAGCCCCCTCCGGGATGGAGAGACCCAGTACTTC
J: TRBJ2-3; size: many; D: NA; V: TRBV12-3/TRBV12-4; CDR3: CASSVGTDTQYF; DNA: TGTGCCAGCAGCGTCGGGACAGATACGCAGTATTTT
J: TRBJ1-2; size: few; D: TRBD1; V: TRBV4-1; CDR3: CASSQPPGQSKGNYGYTF; DNA: TGCGCCAGCAGCCAACCCCCGGGACAGTCAAAGGGAAATTATGGCTACACCTTC
J: TRBJ2-2; size: NA; D: TRBD2; V: TRBV7-8; CDR3: CASSITSGGPGELFF; DNA: TGTGCCAGCAGCATTACTAGCGGGGGACCCGGGGAGCTGTTTTTT
J: TRBJ1-4; size: many; D: NA; V: TRBV7-8; CDR3: CASSPRDTISPLTNEKLFF; DNA: TGTGCCAGCAGCCCCCGGGACACAATTTCCCCGCTAACTAATGAAAAACTGTTTTTT